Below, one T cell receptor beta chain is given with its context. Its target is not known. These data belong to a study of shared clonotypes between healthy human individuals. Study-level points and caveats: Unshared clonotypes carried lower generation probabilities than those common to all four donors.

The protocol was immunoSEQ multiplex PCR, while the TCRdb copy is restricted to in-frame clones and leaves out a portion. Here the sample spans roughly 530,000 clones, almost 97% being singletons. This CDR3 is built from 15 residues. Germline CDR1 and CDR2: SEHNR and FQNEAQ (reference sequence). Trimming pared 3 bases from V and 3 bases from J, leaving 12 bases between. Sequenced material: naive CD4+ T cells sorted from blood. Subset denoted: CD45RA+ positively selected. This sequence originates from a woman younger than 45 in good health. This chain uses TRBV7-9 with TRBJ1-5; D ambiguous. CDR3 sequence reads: CASSLWSRNNQPQHF. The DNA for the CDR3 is TGTGCCAGCAGCTTGTGGTCACGGAACAATCAGCCCCAGCATTTT.